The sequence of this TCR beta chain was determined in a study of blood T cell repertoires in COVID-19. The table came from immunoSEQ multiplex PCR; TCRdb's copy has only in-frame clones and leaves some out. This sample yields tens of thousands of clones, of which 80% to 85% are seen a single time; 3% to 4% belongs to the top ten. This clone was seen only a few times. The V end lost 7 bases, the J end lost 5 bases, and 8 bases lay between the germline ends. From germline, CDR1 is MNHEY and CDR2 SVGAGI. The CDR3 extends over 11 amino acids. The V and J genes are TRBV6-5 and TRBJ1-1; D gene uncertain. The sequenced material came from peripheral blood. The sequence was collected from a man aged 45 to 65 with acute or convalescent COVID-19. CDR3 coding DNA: TGTGCCAGCAAGGGAGGGACTGAAGCTTTCTTT. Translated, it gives CASKGGTEAFF.